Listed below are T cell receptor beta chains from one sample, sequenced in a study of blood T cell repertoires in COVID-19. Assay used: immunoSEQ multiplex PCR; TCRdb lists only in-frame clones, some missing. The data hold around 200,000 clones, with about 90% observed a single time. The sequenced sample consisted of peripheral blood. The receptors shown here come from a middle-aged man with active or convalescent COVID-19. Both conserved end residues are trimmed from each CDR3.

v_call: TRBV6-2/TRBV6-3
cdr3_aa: ASSSSSYEQY

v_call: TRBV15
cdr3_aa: ATSLRTGYEKLF

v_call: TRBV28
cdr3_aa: ASSLTVGGWDEQY

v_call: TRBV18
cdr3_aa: ASSETLGAYSYNEQF

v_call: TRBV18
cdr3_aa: ASSLGTTGGQDQPQH

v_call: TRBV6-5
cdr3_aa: ASSYSTPRTGELF

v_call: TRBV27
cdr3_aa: ASRLISYNSPLH

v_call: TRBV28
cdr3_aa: ASVPEGHGITEAF

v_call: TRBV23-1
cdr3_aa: ASSLCREQELGLMNTEAF

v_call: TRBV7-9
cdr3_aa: ASSSWGTSGGSYEQY

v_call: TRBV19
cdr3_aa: ASKGYGGTEAF

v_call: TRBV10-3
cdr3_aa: AISPLATYNEQF

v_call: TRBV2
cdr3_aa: ASSERRVGNEQF

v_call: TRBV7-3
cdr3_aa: ASSPVGGYNEQF

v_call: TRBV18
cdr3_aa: ASSRPPGGPNTGELF

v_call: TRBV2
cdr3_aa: ASSLQGATTPLH

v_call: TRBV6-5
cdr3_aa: ASSSLNIGEAF

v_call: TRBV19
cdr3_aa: ASSIADRVGYT

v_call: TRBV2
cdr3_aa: ASSEGGTSGSYEQY

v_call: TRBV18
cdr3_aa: ASSPGLAGRTHNEQF

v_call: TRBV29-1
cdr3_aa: SARDRGEQF

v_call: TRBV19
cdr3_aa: ASSAGTSETQY

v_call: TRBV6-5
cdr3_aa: ASRPGLAVNEQF

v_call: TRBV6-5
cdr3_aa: ASSYTGQGNTIY

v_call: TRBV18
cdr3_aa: ASSPRQEAEQY

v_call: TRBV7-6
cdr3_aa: ASSFSNRGSGETQY

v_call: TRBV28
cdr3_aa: ASSLGGSTNEKLF

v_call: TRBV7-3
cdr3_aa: ASGLQANTEAF

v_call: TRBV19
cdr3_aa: ASSIKGSGGPVGNQPQH

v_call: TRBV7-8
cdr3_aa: ASTYLSGGVDTQY

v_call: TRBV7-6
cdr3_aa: ASSLDANAGPLSYEQY

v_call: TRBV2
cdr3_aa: ASSDPGKAY

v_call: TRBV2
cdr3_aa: ASSEEPPLREGPYNEQF

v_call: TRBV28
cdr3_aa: ASSFLNEKLF

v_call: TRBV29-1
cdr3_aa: SVQLASNYEQY

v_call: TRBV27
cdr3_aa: ASRSGLAGLYEQY

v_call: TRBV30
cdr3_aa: AWSVAPNHGYT

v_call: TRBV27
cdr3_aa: ASSPPDRGWGTEAF

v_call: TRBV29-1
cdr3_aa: SVVAPARNEQY

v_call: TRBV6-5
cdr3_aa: ASRGTQGSNSPLH

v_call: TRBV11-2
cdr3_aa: ASSIHARMNTEAF

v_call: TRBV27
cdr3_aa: ASRQGGNEQY

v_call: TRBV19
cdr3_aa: ASSLHDGGNQPQH

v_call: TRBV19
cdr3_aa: ASSTGTGRGNQPQH

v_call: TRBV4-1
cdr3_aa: ASSQVFAEYEQY

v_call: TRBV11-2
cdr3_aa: ASSPGIRRETQY

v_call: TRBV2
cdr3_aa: ASAGFGAANEKLF

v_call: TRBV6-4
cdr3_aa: ASSRGPVNTEAF

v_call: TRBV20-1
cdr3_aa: SASKGSGSYT

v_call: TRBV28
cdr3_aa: ASSLQTGYQETQY

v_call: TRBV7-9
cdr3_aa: ASSSGTGNTEAF

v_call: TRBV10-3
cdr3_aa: AISDPGRYGYT

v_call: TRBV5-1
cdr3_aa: ASSLTGSTDTQY